The following is a T cell receptor (beta chain) sequence with its context. Its matching antigen is unknown. Trimming stripped 3 bases from V and 3 bases from J, with 11 bases between. In germline, CDR1 is MNHEY, CDR2 SVGEGT. This CDR3 region has 15 residues. Total RNA amounts of at least 5.5 micrograms were extracted per sample. This sample was included in a study of blood T cells in healthy people across ages. Study conclusions and caveats: The authors considered diversity estimates from one million T cells to be underestimates. No one knew whether donors had CMV, which possibly confounded expanded clonotype changes.

Then a second PCR, running roughly 7 to 11 cycles, was carried out with a sample-barcoded 5' primer and a J-beta primer mix. TCRdb redid the calling of the 5' RACE reads with MiXCR, one entry per CDR3 protein. This repertoire shows under 750,000 distinct CDR3 sequences, 45% to 55% found once; its top ten account for roughly 24%. The source of this sequence is an elderly man in good health. V and J are TRBV6-2 or TRBV6-3 and TRBJ2-2; D is possibly TRBD1 or TRBD2 (5 bases each). Material: blood. The CDR3 loop reads CASSYGGADTGELFF. CDR3 DNA sequence: TGTGCCAGCAGTTATGGGGGAGCGGACACCGGGGAGCTGTTTTTT.